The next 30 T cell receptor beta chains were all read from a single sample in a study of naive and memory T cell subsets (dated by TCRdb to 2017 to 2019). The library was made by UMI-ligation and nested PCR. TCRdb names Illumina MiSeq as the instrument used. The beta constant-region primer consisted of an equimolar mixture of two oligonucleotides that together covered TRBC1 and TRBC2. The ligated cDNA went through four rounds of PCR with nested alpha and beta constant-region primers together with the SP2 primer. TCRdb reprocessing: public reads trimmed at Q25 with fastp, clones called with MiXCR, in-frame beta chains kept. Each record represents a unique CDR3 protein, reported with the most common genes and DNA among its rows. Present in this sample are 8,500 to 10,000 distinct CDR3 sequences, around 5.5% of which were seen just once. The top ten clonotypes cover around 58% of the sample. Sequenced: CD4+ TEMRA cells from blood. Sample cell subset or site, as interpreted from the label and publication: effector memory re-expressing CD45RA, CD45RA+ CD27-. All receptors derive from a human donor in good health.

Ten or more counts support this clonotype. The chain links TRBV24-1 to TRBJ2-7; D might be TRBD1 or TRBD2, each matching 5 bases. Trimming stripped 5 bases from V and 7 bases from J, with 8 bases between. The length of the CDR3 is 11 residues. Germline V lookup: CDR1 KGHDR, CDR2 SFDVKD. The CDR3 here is CATSAGTEQYF. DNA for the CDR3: TGTGCCACCAGTGCCGGGACGGAGCAGTACTTC.

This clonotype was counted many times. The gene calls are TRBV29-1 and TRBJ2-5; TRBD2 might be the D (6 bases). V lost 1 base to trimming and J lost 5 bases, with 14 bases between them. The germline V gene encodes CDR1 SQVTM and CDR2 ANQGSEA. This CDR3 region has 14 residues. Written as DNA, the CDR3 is TGCAGCGTTGAAGTTGGGCGGGGCGGGGAGACCCAGTACTTC. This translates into CSVEVGRGGETQYF. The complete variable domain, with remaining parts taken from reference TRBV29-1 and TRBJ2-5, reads SAVISQKPSRDICQRGTSLTIQCQVDSQVTMMFWYRQQPGQSLTLIATANQGSEATYESGFVIDKFPISRPNLTFSTLTVSNMSPEDSSIYLCSVEVGRGGETQYFGPGTRLLVL.

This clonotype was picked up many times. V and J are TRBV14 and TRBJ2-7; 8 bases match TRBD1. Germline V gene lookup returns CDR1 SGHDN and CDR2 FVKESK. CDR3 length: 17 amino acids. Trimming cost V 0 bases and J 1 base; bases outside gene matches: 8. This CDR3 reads CASSQDNIRGRSYEQYF. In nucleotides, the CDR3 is TGTGCCAGCAGCCAAGATAATATCAGGGGGCGATCCTACGAGCAGTACTTC.

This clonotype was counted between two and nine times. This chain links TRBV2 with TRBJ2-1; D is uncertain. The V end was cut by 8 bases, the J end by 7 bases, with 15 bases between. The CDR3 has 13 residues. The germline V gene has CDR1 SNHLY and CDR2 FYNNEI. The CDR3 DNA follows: TGTGCCAGCGGCGAAGGCCGCAAGAATGAGCAGTTCTTC. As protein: CASGEGRKNEQFF.

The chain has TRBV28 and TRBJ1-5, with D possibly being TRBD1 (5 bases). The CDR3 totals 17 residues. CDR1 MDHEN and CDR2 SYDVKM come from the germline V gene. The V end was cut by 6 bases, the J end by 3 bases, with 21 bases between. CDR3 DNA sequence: TGTGCCAGCAGCTTGGGGCCTATGACCTTCTCCAATCAGCCCCAGCATTTT. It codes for CASSLGPMTFSNQPQHF.

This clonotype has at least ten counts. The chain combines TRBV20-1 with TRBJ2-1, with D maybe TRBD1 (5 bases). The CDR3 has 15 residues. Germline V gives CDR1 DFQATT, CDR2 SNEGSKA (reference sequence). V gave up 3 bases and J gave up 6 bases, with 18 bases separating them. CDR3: CSARTPGPSRNEQFF. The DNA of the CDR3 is TGCAGTGCTAGGACTCCAGGGCCGTCCCGCAATGAGCAGTTCTTC.

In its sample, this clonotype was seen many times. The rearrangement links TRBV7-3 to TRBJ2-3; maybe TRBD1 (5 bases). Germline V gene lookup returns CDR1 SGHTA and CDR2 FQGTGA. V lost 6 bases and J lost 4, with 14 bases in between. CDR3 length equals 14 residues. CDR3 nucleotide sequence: TGTGCCAGCAGACATTCCAGGGATGCAGATACGCAGTATTTT. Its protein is CASRHSRDADTQYF.

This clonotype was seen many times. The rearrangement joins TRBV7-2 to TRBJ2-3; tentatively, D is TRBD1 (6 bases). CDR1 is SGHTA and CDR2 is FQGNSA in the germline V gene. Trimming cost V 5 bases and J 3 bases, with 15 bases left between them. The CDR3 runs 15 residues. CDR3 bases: TGTGCCAGCAGCCAACAGGGTCCGGGGACAGATACGCAGTATTTT. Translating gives CASSQQGPGTDTQYF.

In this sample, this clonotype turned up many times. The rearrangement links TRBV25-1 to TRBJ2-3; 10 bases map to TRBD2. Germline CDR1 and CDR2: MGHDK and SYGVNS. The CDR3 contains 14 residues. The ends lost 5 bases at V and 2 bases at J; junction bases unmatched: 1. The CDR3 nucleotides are TGTGCCAGCAGTCTAGCGGGGGACACAGATACGCAGTATTTT. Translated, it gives CASSLAGDTDTQYF.

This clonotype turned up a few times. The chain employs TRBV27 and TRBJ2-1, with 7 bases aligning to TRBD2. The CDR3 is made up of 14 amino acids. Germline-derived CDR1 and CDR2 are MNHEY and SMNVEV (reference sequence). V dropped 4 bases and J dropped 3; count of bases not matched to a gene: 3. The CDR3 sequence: CASSSRDYYNEQFF. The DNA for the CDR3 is TGTGCCAGCAGTTCCCGGGACTACTACAATGAGCAGTTCTTC.

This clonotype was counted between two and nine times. CDR3 nucleotide sequence: TGTGCCAGCTCACCAGTTCCGGCGAACACCGGGGAGCTGTTTTTT. As protein: CASSPVPANTGELFF. This chain links TRBV18 with TRBJ2-2; D is ambiguous. The germline CDR1 and CDR2 sequences are KGHSH and LQKENI. Trimming pared 2 bases from V and 0 bases from J, leaving 7 bases between. The CDR3 is made up of 15 amino acids.

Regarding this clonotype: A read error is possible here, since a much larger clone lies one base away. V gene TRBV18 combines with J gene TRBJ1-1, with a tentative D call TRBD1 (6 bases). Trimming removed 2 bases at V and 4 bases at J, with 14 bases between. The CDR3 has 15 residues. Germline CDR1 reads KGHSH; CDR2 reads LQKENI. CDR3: CASSPLLTGSTEAFF. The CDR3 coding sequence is TGTGCCAGCTCACCATTACTGACAGGTAGCACTGAAGCTTTCTTT.

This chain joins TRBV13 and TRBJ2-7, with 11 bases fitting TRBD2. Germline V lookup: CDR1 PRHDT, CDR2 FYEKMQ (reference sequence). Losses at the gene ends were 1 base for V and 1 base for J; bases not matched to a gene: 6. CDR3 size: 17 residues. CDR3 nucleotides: TGTGCCAGCAGCTTAGTACTAGCGGGAGAGGCTTCCTACGAGCAGTACTTC. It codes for CASSLVLAGEASYEQYF.

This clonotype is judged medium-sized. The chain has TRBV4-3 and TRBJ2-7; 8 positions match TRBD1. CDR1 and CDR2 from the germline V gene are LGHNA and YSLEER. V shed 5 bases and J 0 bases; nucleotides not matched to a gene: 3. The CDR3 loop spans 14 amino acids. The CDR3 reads CASSYRGNSYEQYF. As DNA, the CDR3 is TGCGCCAGCAGCTACAGGGGGAACTCCTACGAGCAGTACTTC.

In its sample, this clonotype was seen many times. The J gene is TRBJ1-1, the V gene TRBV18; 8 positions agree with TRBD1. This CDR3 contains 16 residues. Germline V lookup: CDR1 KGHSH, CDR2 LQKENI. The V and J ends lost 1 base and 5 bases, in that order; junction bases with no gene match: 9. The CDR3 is CASSPRRPGGLTEAFF. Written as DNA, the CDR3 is TGTGCCAGCTCACCACGGAGGCCAGGGGGCTTGACTGAAGCTTTCTTT. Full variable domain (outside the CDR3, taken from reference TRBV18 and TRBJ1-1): NAGVMQNPRHLVRRRGQEARLRCSPMKGHSHVYWYRQLPEEGLKFMVYLQKENIIDESGMPKERFSAEFPKEGPSILRIQQVVRGDSAAYFCASSPRRPGGLTEAFFGQGTRLTVV.

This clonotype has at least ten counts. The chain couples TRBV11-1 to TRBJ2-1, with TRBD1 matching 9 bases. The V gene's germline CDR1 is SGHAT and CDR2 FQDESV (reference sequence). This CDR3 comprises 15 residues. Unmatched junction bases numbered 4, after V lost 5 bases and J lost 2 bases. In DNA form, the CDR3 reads TGTGCCAGCAGCCCGGACAGGGGACCCTACAATGAGCAGTTCTTC. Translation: CASSPDRGPYNEQFF.

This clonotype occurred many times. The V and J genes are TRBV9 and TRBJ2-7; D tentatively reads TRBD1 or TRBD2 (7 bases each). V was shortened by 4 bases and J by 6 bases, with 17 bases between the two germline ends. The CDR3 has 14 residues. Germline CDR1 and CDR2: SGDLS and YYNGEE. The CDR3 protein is CASSSGGGEGEQYF. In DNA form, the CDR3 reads TGTGCCAGCAGCTCAGGGGGGGGAGAAGGCGAGCAGTACTTC. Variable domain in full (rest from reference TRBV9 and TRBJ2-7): DSGVTQTPKHLITATGQRVTLRCSPRSGDLSVYWYQQSLDQGLQFLIQYYNGEERAKGNILERFSAQQFPDLHSELNLSSLELGDSALYFCASSSGGGEGEQYFGPGTRLTVT.

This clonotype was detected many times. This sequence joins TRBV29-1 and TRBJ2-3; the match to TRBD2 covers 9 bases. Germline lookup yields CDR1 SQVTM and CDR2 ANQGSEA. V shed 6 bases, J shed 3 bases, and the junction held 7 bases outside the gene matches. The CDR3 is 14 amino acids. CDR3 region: CSVTGTSLTDTQYF. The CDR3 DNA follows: TGCAGCGTAACCGGGACTAGCTTGACAGATACGCAGTATTTT.

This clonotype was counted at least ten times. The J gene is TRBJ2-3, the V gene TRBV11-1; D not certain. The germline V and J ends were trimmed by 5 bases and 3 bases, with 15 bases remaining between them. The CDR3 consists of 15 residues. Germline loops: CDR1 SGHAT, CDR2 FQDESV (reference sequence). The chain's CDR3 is CASSRRDTTTDTQYF. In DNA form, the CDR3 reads TGTGCCAGCAGCCGCCGCGACACGACGACAGATACGCAGTATTTT.

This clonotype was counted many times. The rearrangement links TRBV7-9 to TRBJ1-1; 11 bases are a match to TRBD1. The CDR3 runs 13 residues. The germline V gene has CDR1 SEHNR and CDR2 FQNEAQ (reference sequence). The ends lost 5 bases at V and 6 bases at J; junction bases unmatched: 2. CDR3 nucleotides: TGTGCCAGCAGCCGGACAGGGGGCTCTGAAGCTTTCTTT. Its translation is CASSRTGGSEAFF. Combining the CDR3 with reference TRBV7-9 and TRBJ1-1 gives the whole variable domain DTGVSQNPRHKITKRGQNVTFRCDPISEHNRLYWYRQTLGQGPEFLTYFQNEAQLEKSRLLSDRFSAERPKGSFSTLEIQRTEQGDSAMYLCASSRTGGSEAFFGQGTRLTVV.

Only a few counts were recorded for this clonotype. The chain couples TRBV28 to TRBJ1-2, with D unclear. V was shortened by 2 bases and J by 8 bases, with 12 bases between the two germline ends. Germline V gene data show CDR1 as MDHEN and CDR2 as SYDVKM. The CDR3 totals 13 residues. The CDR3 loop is CASSLTTGRGYTF. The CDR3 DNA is TGTGCCAGCAGTTTAACTACCGGAAGGGGCTACACCTTC.

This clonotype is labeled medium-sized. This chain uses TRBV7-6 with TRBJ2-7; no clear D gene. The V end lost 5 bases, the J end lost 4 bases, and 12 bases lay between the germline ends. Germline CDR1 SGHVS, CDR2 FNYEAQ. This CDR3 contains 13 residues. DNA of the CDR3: TGTGCCAGCAGCCCCCAGGACGGTTACGAGCAGTACTTC. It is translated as CASSPQDGYEQYF.

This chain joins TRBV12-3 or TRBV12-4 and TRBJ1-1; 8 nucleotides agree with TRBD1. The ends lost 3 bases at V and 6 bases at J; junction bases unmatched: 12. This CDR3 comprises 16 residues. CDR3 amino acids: CASSFWAPRQGSEAFF. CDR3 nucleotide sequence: TGTGCCAGCAGTTTTTGGGCCCCCCGACAGGGGTCTGAAGCTTTCTTT.

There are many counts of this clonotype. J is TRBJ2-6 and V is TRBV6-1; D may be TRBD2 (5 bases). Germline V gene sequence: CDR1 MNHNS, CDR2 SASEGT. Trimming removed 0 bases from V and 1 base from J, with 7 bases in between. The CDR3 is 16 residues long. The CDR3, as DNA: TGTGCCAGCAGTGAAGCGCCGGGGTCTGGGGCCAACGTCCTGACTTTC. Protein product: CASSEAPGSGANVLTF.

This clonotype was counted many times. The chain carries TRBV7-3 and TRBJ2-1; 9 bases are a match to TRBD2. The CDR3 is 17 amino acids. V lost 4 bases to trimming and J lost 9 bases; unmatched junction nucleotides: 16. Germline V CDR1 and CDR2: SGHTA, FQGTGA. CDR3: CASSSQPPGLAWGEQFF. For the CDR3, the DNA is TGTGCCAGCAGCTCCCAACCCCCGGGACTAGCTTGGGGTGAGCAGTTCTTC.

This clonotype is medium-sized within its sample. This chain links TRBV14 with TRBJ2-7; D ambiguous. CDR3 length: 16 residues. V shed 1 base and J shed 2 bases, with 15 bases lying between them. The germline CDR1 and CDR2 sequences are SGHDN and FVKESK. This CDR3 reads CASSQGFPAEPYEQYF. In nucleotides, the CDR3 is TGTGCCAGCAGCCAAGGGTTCCCAGCAGAACCCTACGAGCAGTACTTC.

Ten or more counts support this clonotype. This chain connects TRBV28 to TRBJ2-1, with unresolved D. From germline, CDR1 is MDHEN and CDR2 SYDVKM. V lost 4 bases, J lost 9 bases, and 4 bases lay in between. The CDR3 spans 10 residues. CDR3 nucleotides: TGTGCCAGCAGTTACGGTGAGCAGTTCTTC. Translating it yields CASSYGEQFF.

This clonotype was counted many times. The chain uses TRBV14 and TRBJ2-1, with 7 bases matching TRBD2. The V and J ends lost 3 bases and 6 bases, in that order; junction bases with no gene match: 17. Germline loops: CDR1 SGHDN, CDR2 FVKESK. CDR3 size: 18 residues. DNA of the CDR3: TGTGCCAGCAGCCAGGGGAGGGGTATAGCCTCAGGAGGCAATGAGCAGTTCTTC. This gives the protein CASSQGRGIASGGNEQFF.

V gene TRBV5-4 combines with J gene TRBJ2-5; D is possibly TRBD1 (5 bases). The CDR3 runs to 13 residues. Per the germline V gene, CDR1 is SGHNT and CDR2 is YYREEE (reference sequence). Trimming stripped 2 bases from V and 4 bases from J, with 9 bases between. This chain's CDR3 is CASSFPTAETQYF. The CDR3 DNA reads TGTGCCAGCAGCTTCCCGACAGCAGAGACCCAGTACTTC. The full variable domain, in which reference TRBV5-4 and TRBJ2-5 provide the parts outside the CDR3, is ETGVTQSPTHLIKTRGQQVTLRCSSQSGHNTVSWYQQALGQGPQFIFQYYREEENGRGNFPPRFSGLQFPNYSSELNVNALELDDSALYLCASSFPTAETQYFGPGTRLLVL.

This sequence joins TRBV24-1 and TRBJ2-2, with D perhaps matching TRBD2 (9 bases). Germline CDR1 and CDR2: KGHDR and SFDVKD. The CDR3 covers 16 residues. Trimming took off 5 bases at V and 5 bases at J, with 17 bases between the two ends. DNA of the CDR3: TGTGCCACCAGTGTTCCTAGCGGGACAGGTACCGGGGAGCTGTTTTTT. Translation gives CATSVPSGTGTGELFF.